These 26 T cell receptor beta chains originate from one sample sequenced in a study of blood T cells in healthy people across ages. Primed by a sample-barcoded 5' primer and a J-beta primer mix, a second PCR proceeded for about 6 to 11 cycles. TCRdb re-derived calls from the 5' RACE reads in MiXCR, one entry per CDR3 protein. The data hold about 1.4 million distinct CDR3 sequences, with almost 60% observed a single time. The sample consisted of blood. Receptor source: a man aged 18 to 30 in good health.

This clonotype showed up just a few times. The chain links TRBV24-1 to TRBJ1-6, with D possibly TRBD1 on 6 matching bases. Germline V CDR1 and CDR2: KGHDR, SFDVKD. The CDR3 is made up of 17 amino acids. V was trimmed by 4 bases and J by 7 bases, leaving 19 bases between them. CDR3 in DNA: TGTGCCACCAGTGAATATCTTTCCGGGACACTGAATTCACCCCTCCACTTT. It codes for CATSEYLSGTLNSPLHF.

This clonotype was counted a few times. This rearrangement joins TRBV9 to TRBJ2-1; D is unclear. Looked up from germline, CDR1 is SGDLS and CDR2 is YYNGEE. This CDR3 is built from 14 residues. The germline V and J ends were trimmed by 4 bases and 4 bases, with 12 bases remaining between them. CDR3 region: CASSPRSAYNEQFF. The CDR3 region has the DNA TGTGCCAGCAGCCCCCGCTCTGCTTACAATGAGCAGTTCTTC.

The chain links TRBV29-1 to TRBJ2-7, with 8 bases aligning to TRBD1. Per germline, CDR1 SQVTM and CDR2 ANQGSEA. CDR3 length equals 15 residues. The junction had 12 bases not matched to a gene; V was cut back by 7 bases and J by 1 base. The CDR3 nucleotides are TGCAGCGCCCTGTGGGCAGGGGGCATATCCTACGAGCAGTACTTC. Translation: CSALWAGGISYEQYF.

Ten or more counts support this clonotype. The J gene is TRBJ1-5, the V gene TRBV27, with D possibly being TRBD1 (6 bases). Looked up from germline, CDR1 is MNHEY and CDR2 is SMNVEV (reference sequence). The CDR3 is 14 residues long. V was cut by 6 bases and J by 1 base, with 10 bases left in between. The CDR3 here is CASSFGGSNQPQHF. In DNA form, the CDR3 reads TGTGCCAGCAGCTTCGGGGGCAGCAATCAGCCCCAGCATTTT.

The CDR3 is CASSPATGSSYEQYF. DNA of the CDR3: TGCGCCAGCAGCCCGGCCACAGGGAGCTCCTACGAGCAGTACTTC. The chain is built from TRBV5-1 and TRBJ2-7, with TRBD1 as a possible D gene (6 bases). Germline loops: CDR1 SGHRS, CDR2 YFSETQ. CDR3 length: 15 amino acids. V dropped 4 bases and J dropped 0 bases, with 14 bases sitting between them.

This rearrangement joins TRBV7-9 to TRBJ2-7, with TRBD1 matching 7 bases. Germline loops: CDR1 SEHNR, CDR2 FQNEAQ (reference sequence). This CDR3 is built from 18 residues. V trimming: 3 bases; J trimming: 0 bases; junction bases outside the gene matches: 14. The CDR3 region has the DNA TGTGCCAGCAGCTTCCGCCCGACGGACAGGCTTCCCTCCTACGAGCAGTACTTC. Protein sequence: CASSFRPTDRLPSYEQYF.

This clonotype was observed a few times. An end of the junction differs from the germline gene, which may be a read error. Here the CDR3 reads CASSSSGNEQFF. The DNA for the CDR3 is TGTGCCAGTAGCTCCTCTGGCAATGAGCAGTTCTTC. V usage is TRBV7-9 and J usage is TRBJ2-1; D call uncertain. Germline values: CDR1 SEHNR, CDR2 FQNEAQ (reference sequence). This CDR3 has 12 residues.

V is TRBV4-1 and J is TRBJ2-7; D is tentatively TRBD1 or TRBD2 (5 bases each). Trimming cost V 3 bases and J 7 bases, with 22 bases left between them. The CDR3 has 16 amino acids. CDR1 and CDR2 from the germline V gene are MGHRA and YSYEKL. The chain's CDR3 is CASSQGVATRYNEQYF. CDR3 DNA: TGCGCCAGCAGCCAGGGGGTAGCTACGCGCTACAATGAGCAGTACTTC.

V and J are TRBV3-1 and TRBJ1-2; D unresolved. Per the germline V gene, CDR1 is LGHDT and CDR2 is YNNKEL (reference sequence). The V gene lost 0 bases and the J gene lost 6 bases, with 20 bases spanning the gap. This CDR3 comprises 17 residues. CDR3 region: CASSQDSPPPEQDGYTF. The CDR3 DNA sequence: TGTGCCAGCAGCCAAGATTCTCCCCCGCCCGAGCAGGATGGCTACACCTTC.

This chain links TRBV7-9 with TRBJ2-1; 7 nucleotides line up with TRBD2. The CDR3 runs to 16 residues. Germline V gene data show CDR1 as SEHNR and CDR2 as FQNEAQ (reference sequence). J lost 1 base, V lost 6 bases, and 9 bases had no gene match. In DNA form, the CDR3 reads TGTGCCAGCAGGCACTCTAGCGGAGAATCCTACAATGAGCAGTTCTTC. Translated: CASRHSSGESYNEQFF.

The genes are TRBV6-2 or TRBV6-3 and TRBJ2-1; possibly TRBD2 for D (6 bases). V was cut by 2 bases and J by 9 bases, with 14 bases left in between. This CDR3 contains 14 residues. Per germline, CDR1 MNHEY and CDR2 SVGEGT. CDR3 in amino acids: CASSYGALGGEQFF. In DNA, the CDR3 is TGTGCCAGCAGTTACGGGGCTTTGGGAGGTGAGCAGTTCTTC.

This chain joins TRBV9 and TRBJ1-2; no clear D gene. The CDR3 extends over 14 amino acids. Trimming cost V 5 bases and J 5 bases, with 16 bases left between them. Germline V gives CDR1 SGDLS, CDR2 YYNGEE. The CDR3: CASRLEGGSYGYTF. Written as DNA, the CDR3 is TGTGCCAGCAGACTGGAGGGCGGATCTTATGGCTACACCTTC. The full variable domain, with the rest looked up from reference TRBV9 and TRBJ1-2, is DSGVTQTPKHLITATGQRVTLRCSPRSGDLSVYWYQQSLDQGLQFLIQYYNGEERAKGNILERFSAQQFPDLHSELNLSSLELGDSALYFCASRLEGGSYGYTFGSGTRLTVV.

This clonotype showed up many times. The chain recombines TRBV29-1 with TRBJ2-5, with no clear D. CDR1 is SQVTM, CDR2 ANQGSEA, per germline. V gave up 7 bases and J gave up 5 bases, with 2 bases separating them. The CDR3 loop spans 8 amino acids. CDR3 bases: TGCAGCGACGAGACCCAGTACTTC. Translation: CSDETQYF.

The chain is built from TRBV28 and TRBJ2-1; D remains unclear. Germline loops: CDR1 MDHEN, CDR2 SYDVKM. V dropped 2 bases and J dropped 15 bases, with 14 bases sitting between them. The CDR3 has 12 residues. The CDR3 region has the DNA TGTGCCAGCAGTTTAATAACAGCCGGAACGTTCTTC. The encoded protein is CASSLITAGTFF.

This chain links TRBV2 with TRBJ2-1; 12 positions match TRBD2. Germline CDR1 SNHLY, CDR2 FYNNEI. V dropped 3 bases and J dropped 1; count of bases not matched to a gene: 1. This CDR3 contains 16 residues. Here the CDR3 reads CASSDTSGRSYNEQFF. CDR3 nucleotide sequence: TGTGCCAGCAGTGACACTAGCGGGAGGTCCTACAATGAGCAGTTCTTC. The variable domain in full, completed from reference TRBV2 and TRBJ2-1, reads EPEVTQTPSHQVTQMGQEVILRCVPISNHLYFYWYRQILGQKVEFLVSFYNNEISEKSEIFDDQFSVERPDGSNFTLKIRSTKLEDSAMYFCASSDTSGRSYNEQFFGPGTRLTVL.

The V gene is TRBV10-1, the J gene TRBJ1-2; D is unresolved. This CDR3 contains 13 residues. V lost 3 bases and J 7 bases, leaving 12 bases between the germline ends. CDR1 is WNHNN and CDR2 is SYGVQD in the germline V gene (reference sequence). The CDR3 DNA reads as TGCGCCAGCAGTGAAGCCATTTTGGGTGGCTACACCTTC. Protein sequence: CASSEAILGGYTF.

This chain connects TRBV27 to TRBJ2-5; D may be TRBD1 (6 bases). With the DNA end fitting TRBJ2-7 better, the J assignment may be wrong. This CDR3 region has 15 residues. Germline lookup yields CDR1 MNHEY and CDR2 SMNVEV (reference sequence). CDR3 bases: TGTGCCAGCAGTTTTACTCACGACAGGTTCTACGAGCAGTACTTC. Translation: CASSFTHDRFYEQYF.

This clonotype was counted a few times. The J gene is TRBJ2-1, the V gene TRBV5-1; D might be TRBD2 (6 bases). The CDR3 has 15 residues. Germline V gene sequence: CDR1 SGHRS, CDR2 YFSETQ. V lost 0 bases to trimming and J lost 5 bases, with 12 bases between them. The CDR3 reads CASSLGGTANNEQFF. CDR3 coding DNA: TGCGCCAGCAGCTTGGGCGGGACTGCAAACAATGAGCAGTTCTTC.

This chain connects TRBV2 to TRBJ2-7; D might be TRBD1 (6 bases). Germline V lookup: CDR1 SNHLY, CDR2 FYNNEI. This CDR3 spans 13 amino acids. With 9 bases removed from V and 0 bases from J, the gap between germline ends came to 12 bases. CDR3 nucleotides: TGTGCCAGAAGAGGGGGTGTCTCCTACGAGCAGTACTTC. Amino acid sequence: CARRGGVSYEQYF. The variable domain in full, with the rest retrieved from reference TRBV2 and TRBJ2-7, is EPEVTQTPSHQVTQMGQEVILRCVPISNHLYFYWYRQILGQKVEFLVSFYNNEISEKSEIFDDQFSVERPDGSNFTLKIRSTKLEDSAMYFCARRGGVSYEQYFGPGTRLTVT.

The chain links TRBV9 to TRBJ2-7; D perhaps matches TRBD2 (5 bases). CDR1 and CDR2 (germline): SGDLS, YYNGEE. Deletions cut 3 bases from V and 3 bases from J, with 13 bases between. The CDR3 has 14 amino acids. CDR3 coding DNA: TGTGCCAGCAGCGGGGGTAGGGAGATCTACGAGCAGTACTTC. This gives the protein CASSGGREIYEQYF.

This clonotype was seen a handful of times. The CDR3 coding sequence is TGTGCCAGCAGCCGCACGGACCCAACCTACGAGCAGTACTTC. Translation: CASSRTDPTYEQYF. V is TRBV6-6 and J is TRBJ2-7; D gene ambiguous. Germline lookup yields CDR1 MNHNY and CDR2 SVGAGI (reference sequence). This CDR3 spans 14 amino acids. Between the trimmed V and J ends, which lost 6 bases and 2 bases, there was a span of 14 bases.

The chain combines TRBV14 with TRBJ2-1; possible D gene TRBD1, 5 bases. The V gene lost 5 bases and the J gene lost 4 bases, with 9 bases spanning the gap. CDR3 length: 13 amino acids. The V gene's germline CDR1 is SGHDN and CDR2 FVKESK. CDR3 amino acids: CASSNYRYNEQFF. CDR3 in DNA: TGTGCCAGCAGCAACTACAGGTACAATGAGCAGTTCTTC.

In its sample, this clonotype was seen a few times. The chain carries TRBV20-1 and TRBJ1-6, with D tentatively TRBD1 (5 bases). V was cut by 4 bases and J by 7 bases, with 14 bases left in between. CDR1 is DFQATT and CDR2 is SNEGSKA in the germline V gene (reference sequence). CDR3 size: 14 residues. DNA of the CDR3: TGCAGTGCTACCCGACGACAGAACAATTCACCCCTCCACTTT. Translating gives CSATRRQNNSPLHF.

V and J are TRBV4-3 and TRBJ2-3; the match to TRBD2 covers 8 bases. This CDR3 is 18 amino acids long. J lost 2 bases, V lost 0 bases, and 10 bases had no gene match. The germline gives CDR1 LGHNA, CDR2 YSLEER. The CDR3 loop is CASSQDQGAGVSTDTQYF. In DNA form, the CDR3 reads TGCGCCAGCAGCCAAGATCAGGGAGCGGGGGTTTCCACAGATACGCAGTATTTT.

The V gene is TRBV29-1, the J gene TRBJ2-6, with 9 bases that match TRBD1. The trim removed 5 bases at V and 3 bases at J, leaving 20 bases unmatched. This CDR3 contains 20 residues. Germline CDR1 and CDR2: SQVTM and ANQGSEA. This CDR3 reads CSVIPGTGTTSRSGANVLTF. The CDR3 DNA is TGCAGCGTTATCCCCGGGACAGGGACCACATCCCGAAGTGGGGCCAACGTCCTGACTTTC.

V and J are TRBV20-1 and TRBJ2-3; D possibly corresponds to TRBD1 (6 bases). This CDR3 is 15 amino acids long. The V end was cut by 4 bases, the J end by 2 bases, with 16 bases between. The germline gives CDR1 DFQATT, CDR2 SNEGSKA (reference sequence). The CDR3 region has the DNA TGCAGTGCTACCCTGTTCGGACAGCACACAGATACGCAGTATTTT. It yields the protein CSATLFGQHTDTQYF.